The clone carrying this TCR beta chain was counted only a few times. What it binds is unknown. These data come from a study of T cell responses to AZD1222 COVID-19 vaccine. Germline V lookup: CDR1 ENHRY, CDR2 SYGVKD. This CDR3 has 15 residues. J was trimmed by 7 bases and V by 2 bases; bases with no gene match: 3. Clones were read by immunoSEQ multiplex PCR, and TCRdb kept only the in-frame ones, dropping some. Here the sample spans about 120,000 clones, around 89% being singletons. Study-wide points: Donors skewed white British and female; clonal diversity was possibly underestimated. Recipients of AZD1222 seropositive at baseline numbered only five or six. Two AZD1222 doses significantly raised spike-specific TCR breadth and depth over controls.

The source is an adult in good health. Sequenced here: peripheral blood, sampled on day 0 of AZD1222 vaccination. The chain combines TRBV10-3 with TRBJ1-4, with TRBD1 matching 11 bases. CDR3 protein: CAISEPGTGGEKLFF. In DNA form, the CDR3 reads TGTGCCATCAGTGAGCCCGGGACAGGGGGTGAAAAACTGTTTTTT.